The T cell receptor beta chain under discussion was sequenced for a study of beta chain features in type 1 diabetes. Study background: Analysis included about 100 million sorted cells drawn from all samples. Study results and limitations: For TCRB rearrangement, an influence of HLA type remained unresolved here. Shortening that was moderate but significant affected the TCRB CDR3s of Type 1 diabetes patients in all four CD4+ subsets.

This CDR3 spans 15 amino acids. CDR1 and CDR2 (germline): SGHTA, FQGNSA. Trimming removed 0 bases at V and 5 bases at J, with 13 bases between. Averaging about 120 mL, one heparinised blood draw was given by each donor. Via CD45RO/CCR7/CD25/CD127/CD95/CD27, cells of the CD4+ naive, central memory, regulatory and stem cell-like memory subsets were sorted. This clone was counted many times. Its antigen is unidentified. The investigators reverse transcribed all of the isolated RNA, so they sequenced expressed TCRB transcripts. The data were produced by immunoSEQ multiplex PCR, yet TCRdb's version contains in-frame clones alone and is incomplete. Of approximately 600,000 clones in the sample, roughly 12% were seen once.

Sequences were obtained from naive CD4+ T cells from blood. The sequence derives from a man aged 25 to 40 with type 1 diabetes. The chain carries TRBV7-2 and TRBJ2-5, with D unclear. The CDR3 region is CASSLAILSAETQYF. For the CDR3, the DNA is TGTGCCAGCAGCTTAGCGATTCTAAGCGCCGAGACCCAGTACTTC.